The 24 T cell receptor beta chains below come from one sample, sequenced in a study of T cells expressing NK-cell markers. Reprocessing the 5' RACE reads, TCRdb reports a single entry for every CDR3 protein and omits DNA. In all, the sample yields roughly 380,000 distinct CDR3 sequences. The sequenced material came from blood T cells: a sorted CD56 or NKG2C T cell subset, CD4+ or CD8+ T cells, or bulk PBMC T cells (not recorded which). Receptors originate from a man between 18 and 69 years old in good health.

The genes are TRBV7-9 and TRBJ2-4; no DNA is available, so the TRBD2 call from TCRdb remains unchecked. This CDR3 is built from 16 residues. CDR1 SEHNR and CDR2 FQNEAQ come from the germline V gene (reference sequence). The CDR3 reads CASSPRQLLEGNIQYF.

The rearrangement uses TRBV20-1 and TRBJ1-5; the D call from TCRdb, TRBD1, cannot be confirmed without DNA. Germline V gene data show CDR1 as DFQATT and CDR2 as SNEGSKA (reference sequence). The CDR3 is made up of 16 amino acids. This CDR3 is CSASAPFMNSNQPQHF.

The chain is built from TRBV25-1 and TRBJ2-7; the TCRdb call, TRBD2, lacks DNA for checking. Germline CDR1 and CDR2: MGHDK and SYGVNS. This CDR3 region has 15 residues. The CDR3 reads CASSESRGGPYEQYF.

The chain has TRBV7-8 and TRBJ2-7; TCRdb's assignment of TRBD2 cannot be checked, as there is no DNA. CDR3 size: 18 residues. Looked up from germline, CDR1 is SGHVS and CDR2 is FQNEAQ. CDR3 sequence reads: CASSPTGLAGGLSYEQYF.

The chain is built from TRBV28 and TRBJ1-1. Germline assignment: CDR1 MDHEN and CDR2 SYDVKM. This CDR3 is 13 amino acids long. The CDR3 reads CASSLAEDSEAFF.

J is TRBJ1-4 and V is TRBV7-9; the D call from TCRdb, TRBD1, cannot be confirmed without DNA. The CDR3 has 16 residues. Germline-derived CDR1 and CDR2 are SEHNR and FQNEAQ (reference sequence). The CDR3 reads CASQPERGRGAEKLFF.

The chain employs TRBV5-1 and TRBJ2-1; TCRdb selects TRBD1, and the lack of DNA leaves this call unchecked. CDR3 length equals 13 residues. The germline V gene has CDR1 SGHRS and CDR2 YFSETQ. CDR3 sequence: CASSLSGRMEQFF.

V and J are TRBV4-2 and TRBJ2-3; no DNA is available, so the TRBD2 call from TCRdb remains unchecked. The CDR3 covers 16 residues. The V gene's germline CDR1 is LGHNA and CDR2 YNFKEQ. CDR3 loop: CASSQPAETSTDTQYF.

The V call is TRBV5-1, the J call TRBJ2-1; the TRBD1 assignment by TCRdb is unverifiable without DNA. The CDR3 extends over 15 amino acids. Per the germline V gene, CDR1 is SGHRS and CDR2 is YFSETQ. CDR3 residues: CASSPGRGAYNEQFF.

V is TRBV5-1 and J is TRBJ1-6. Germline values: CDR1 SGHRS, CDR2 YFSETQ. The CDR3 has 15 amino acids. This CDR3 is CASSNGHSYNSPLHF.

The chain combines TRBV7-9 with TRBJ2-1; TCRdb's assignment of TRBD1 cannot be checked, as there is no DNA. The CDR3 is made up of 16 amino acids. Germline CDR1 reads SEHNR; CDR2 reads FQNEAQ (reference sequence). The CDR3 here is CASSSGGRVSYNEQFF.

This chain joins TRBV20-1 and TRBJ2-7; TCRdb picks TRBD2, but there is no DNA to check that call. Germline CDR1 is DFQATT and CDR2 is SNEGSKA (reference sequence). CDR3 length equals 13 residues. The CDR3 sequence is CSAASRGLREQYF.

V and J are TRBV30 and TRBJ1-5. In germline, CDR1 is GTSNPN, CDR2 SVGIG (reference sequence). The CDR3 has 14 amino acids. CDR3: CAFQVAFSNQPQHF.

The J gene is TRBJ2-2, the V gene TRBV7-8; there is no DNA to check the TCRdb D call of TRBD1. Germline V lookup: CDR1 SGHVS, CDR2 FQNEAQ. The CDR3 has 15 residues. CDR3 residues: CASSFPPRGTGELFF. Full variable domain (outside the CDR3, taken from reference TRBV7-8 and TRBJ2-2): GAGVSQSPRYKVAKRGQDVALRCDPISGHVSLFWYQQALGQGPEFLTYFQNEAQLDKSGLPSDRFFAERPEGSVSTLKIQRTQQEDSAVYLCASSFPPRGTGELFFGEGSRLTVL.

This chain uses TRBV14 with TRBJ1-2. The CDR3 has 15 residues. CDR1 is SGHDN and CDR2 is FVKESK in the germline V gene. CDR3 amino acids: CASSQDLTRTGGYTF.

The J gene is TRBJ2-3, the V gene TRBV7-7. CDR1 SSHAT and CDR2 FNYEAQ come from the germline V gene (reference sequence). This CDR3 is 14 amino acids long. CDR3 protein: CASSLDRDTDTQYF.

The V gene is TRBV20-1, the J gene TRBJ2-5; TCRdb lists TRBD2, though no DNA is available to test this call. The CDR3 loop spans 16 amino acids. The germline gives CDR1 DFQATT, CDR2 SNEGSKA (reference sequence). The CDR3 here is CSARDLGSGGAKTQYF.

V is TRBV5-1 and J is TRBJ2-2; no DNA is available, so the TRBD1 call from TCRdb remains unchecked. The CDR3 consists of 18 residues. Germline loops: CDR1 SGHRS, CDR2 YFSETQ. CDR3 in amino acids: CASRNAADSHGNTGELFF. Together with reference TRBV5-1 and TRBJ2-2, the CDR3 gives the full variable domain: KAGVTQTPRYLIKTRGQQVTLSCSPISGHRSVSWYQQTPGQGLQFLFEYFSETQRNKGNFPGRFSGRQFSNSRSEMNVSTLELGDSALYLCASRNAADSHGNTGELFFGEGSRLTVL.

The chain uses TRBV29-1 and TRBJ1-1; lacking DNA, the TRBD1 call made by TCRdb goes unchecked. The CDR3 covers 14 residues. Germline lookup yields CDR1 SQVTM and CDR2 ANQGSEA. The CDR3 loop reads CSVGGGAWDTEAFF.

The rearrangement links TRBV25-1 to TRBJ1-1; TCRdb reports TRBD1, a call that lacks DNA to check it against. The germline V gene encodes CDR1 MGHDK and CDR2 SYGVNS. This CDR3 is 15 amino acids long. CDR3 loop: CASSEWGQGWTEAFF.

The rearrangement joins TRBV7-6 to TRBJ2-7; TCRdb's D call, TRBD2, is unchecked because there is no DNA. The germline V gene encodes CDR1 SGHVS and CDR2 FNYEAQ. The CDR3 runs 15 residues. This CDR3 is CASSLRLAEPYEQYF.

The CDR3 sequence is CASSFASGVDTQYF. The rearrangement joins TRBV11-1 to TRBJ2-3; the TCRdb D gene call, TRBD2, has no DNA to confirm it. Per the germline V gene, CDR1 is SGHAT and CDR2 is FQDESV (reference sequence). The CDR3 extends over 14 amino acids.

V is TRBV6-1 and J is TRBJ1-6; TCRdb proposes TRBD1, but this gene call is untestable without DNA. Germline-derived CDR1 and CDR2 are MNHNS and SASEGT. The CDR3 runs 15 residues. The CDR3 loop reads CASSPQGRLESPLHF.

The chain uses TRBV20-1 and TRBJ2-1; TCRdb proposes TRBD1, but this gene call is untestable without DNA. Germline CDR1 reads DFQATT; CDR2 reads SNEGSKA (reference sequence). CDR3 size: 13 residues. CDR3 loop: CSASSPYAAEQFF.